These 23 T cell receptor beta chains were sequenced from one sample in a study. TCRdb processed the RT-PCR reads anew with MiXCR; each CDR3 protein has one entry. In the table there are 550,000 to 750,000 distinct CDR3 sequences, 14% of which are singletons. The specimen sequenced was memory CD4+ T cells from blood. The receptors shown here come from a female donor in good health, serving as a healthy control.

This chain uses TRBV3-1 with TRBJ1-2; TRBD1 is a possible D gene (6 bases). Germline V gives CDR1 LGHDT, CDR2 YNNKEL (reference sequence). The CDR3 sequence is 20 residues long. V was pared by 1 base and J by 1 base, with 25 bases between. The CDR3 loop is CASSQGRKGDRTCFNYGYTF. The CDR3 DNA reads TGTGCCAGCAGCCAAGGAAGAAAAGGAGACAGGACCTGCTTTAACTATGGCTACACCTTC.

The chain is built from TRBV11-2 and TRBJ1-1, with D uncertain. The CDR3 covers 15 residues. Germline values: CDR1 SGHAT, CDR2 FQNNGV. Trimming removed 3 bases at V and 0 bases at J, with 11 bases between. The CDR3 DNA reads TGTGCCAGCAGCTTTAACCCACAGATGAACACTGAAGCTTTCTTT. Encoded protein: CASSFNPQMNTEAFF. Variable domain in full (rest from reference TRBV11-2 and TRBJ1-1): EAGVAQSPRYKIIEKRQSVAFWCNPISGHATLYWYQQILGQGPKLLIQFQNNGVVDDSQLPKDRFSAERLKGVDSTLKIQPAKLEDSAVYLCASSFNPQMNTEAFFGQGTRLTVV.

The V and J genes are TRBV7-9 and TRBJ2-5; 8 bases line up with TRBD1. The trim removed 5 bases at V and 5 bases at J, leaving 7 bases unmatched. CDR3 length equals 14 residues. The V gene's germline CDR1 is SEHNR and CDR2 FQNEAQ (reference sequence). The CDR3 bases are TGTGCCAGCAGCGTGTCAGGGGGCTTGGAGACCCAGTACTTC. Translation gives CASSVSGGLETQYF.

This clonotype was seen more than once but under ten times. The conserved phenylalanine or tryptophan normally closing the CDR3 is absent here, so this likely arose from a read error. This chain uses TRBV30 with TRBJ1-1; D possibly corresponds to TRBD1 (5 bases). CDR1 GTSNPN and CDR2 SVGIG come from the germline V gene (reference sequence). V was clipped by 0 bases and J by 4 bases, with 12 bases between them. The CDR3 runs to 14 residues. CDR3 nucleotides: TGTGCCTGGAGTGTGACGGCCGGGGGCACTGAAGCTTTCCTT. This encodes CAWSVTAGGTEAFL.

The chain uses TRBV6-1 and TRBJ1-1, with a possible D match to TRBD1 (6 bases). This CDR3 has 12 residues. In germline, CDR1 is MNHNS, CDR2 SASEGT. The CDR3 DNA reads as TGTGATTCGGGACACAAGAACACTGAAGCTTTCTTT. This codes for CDSGHKNTEAFF.

There are a few counts of this clonotype. The rearrangement links TRBV4-1 to TRBJ2-2; 8 nucleotides align to TRBD2. This CDR3 contains 17 residues. V gave up 1 base and J gave up 3 bases; unmatched junction bases: 7. From germline, CDR1 is MGHRA and CDR2 YSYEKL. The CDR3 reads CASSQGLAGGYTGELFF. Here the CDR3 DNA reads TGCGCCAGCAGCCAAGGTCTCGCGGGAGGTTACACCGGGGAGCTGTTTTTT.

This clonotype has a handful of counts. The chain links TRBV20-1 to TRBJ1-1, with 7 bases lining up with TRBD1. The CDR3 sequence is 14 residues long. CDR1 is DFQATT and CDR2 is SNEGSKA in the germline V gene (reference sequence). With 5 bases clipped from V and 1 base from J, the junction kept 7 bases outside the gene matches. The CDR3 DNA reads TGCAGTGCTGAAATAGGGACAGCGAACACTGAAGCTTTCTTT. Residues: CSAEIGTANTEAFF.

The chain is built from TRBV6-5 and TRBJ2-1; 7 nucleotides match TRBD2. Looked up from germline, CDR1 is MNHEY and CDR2 is SVGAGI. V trimming: 0 bases; J trimming: 6 bases; junction bases outside the gene matches: 5. CDR3 length: 15 amino acids. Written as DNA, the CDR3 is TGTGCCAGCAGTTACTCGAGGGACTACCCCAATGAGCAGTTCTTC. As protein: CASSYSRDYPNEQFF.

This sequence joins TRBV5-1 and TRBJ1-4; D is uncertain. Trimming removed 0 bases from V and 1 base from J, with 13 bases in between. From germline, CDR1 is SGHRS and CDR2 YFSETQ. This CDR3 is built from 17 residues. CDR3 region: CASSLAGRGITNEKLFF. Written as DNA, the CDR3 is TGCGCCAGCAGCTTGGCCGGGCGGGGAATAACTAATGAAAAACTGTTTTTT.

This clonotype was counted only a few times. The rearrangement links TRBV12-3 or TRBV12-4 to TRBJ2-5; perhaps D is TRBD1 or TRBD2 (6 bases each). This CDR3 contains 15 residues. Trimming took off 2 bases at V and 5 bases at J, with 15 bases between the two ends. The chain's CDR3 is CASSLMGGPEETQYF. The CDR3 bases are TGTGCCAGCAGTTTAATGGGGGGCCCGGAGGAGACCCAGTACTTC.

This clonotype turned up a few times. V gene TRBV20-1 combines with J gene TRBJ2-3; TRBD2 matches 9 bases. V gave up 2 bases and J gave up 4 bases; unmatched junction bases: 7. In germline, CDR1 is DFQATT, CDR2 SNEGSKA (reference sequence). The CDR3 has 15 residues. The CDR3 region has the DNA TGCAGTGCTAGAAACCCTAGCGGGATGTCAGATACGCAGTATTTT. It yields the protein CSARNPSGMSDTQYF.

In this sample, this clonotype turned up a few times. The chain combines TRBV4-2 with TRBJ1-5; 11 bases align to TRBD1. CDR3 size: 18 residues. V shed 4 bases and J 4 bases; nucleotides not matched to a gene: 12. Germline lookup yields CDR1 LGHNA and CDR2 YNFKEQ. CDR3: CASSREPARDRGNQPQHF. The CDR3 nucleotides read TGTGCCAGCAGCCGAGAGCCCGCCCGGGACAGGGGGAATCAGCCCCAGCATTTT.

The sample holds many counts of this clonotype. The J gene is TRBJ2-5, the V gene TRBV7-2; D ambiguous. Germline V gives CDR1 SGHTA, CDR2 FQGNSA. Between the trimmed V and J ends, which lost 6 bases and 5 bases, there was a span of 10 bases. CDR3 length equals 12 residues. The CDR3 DNA follows: TGTGCCAGCAGGCTAGGGTGGGAGACCCAGTACTTC. Translation gives CASRLGWETQYF.

The chain employs TRBV20-1 and TRBJ2-3, with D perhaps matching TRBD1 or TRBD2 (5 bases each). The CDR3 has 14 residues. The V gene's germline CDR1 is DFQATT and CDR2 SNEGSKA (reference sequence). Deletions cut 8 bases from V and 2 bases from J, with 17 bases between. The CDR3 DNA follows: TGCAGTCGGGATGGCTGGGGACCCACAGATACGCAGTATTTT. Translation: CSRDGWGPTDTQYF.

There are many counts of this clonotype. This chain links TRBV20-1 with TRBJ2-5; perhaps TRBD2 as D (6 bases). The CDR3 is 14 amino acids. V lost 6 bases and J 5 bases, leaving 19 bases between the germline ends. Looked up from germline, CDR1 is DFQATT and CDR2 is SNEGSKA (reference sequence). For the CDR3, the DNA is TGCAGTGCCACCACCGGGACGGGGAGGGAGACCCAGTACTTC. Residues: CSATTGTGRETQYF.

There are a few counts of this clonotype. The V gene is TRBV27, the J gene TRBJ2-7; 7 positions match TRBD1. Trimming took 8 bases from V and 5 from J; bases not matched to a gene: 12. Germline loops: CDR1 MNHEY, CDR2 SMNVEV (reference sequence). This CDR3 contains 14 residues. The CDR3, as DNA: TGTGCCAGCCCCTTAACGGGACAGAGCCACGAGCAGTACTTC. Amino acid sequence: CASPLTGQSHEQYF.

This clonotype was seen a handful of times. The V call is TRBV20-1, the J call TRBJ2-7; 8 bases map to TRBD1. V trimming: 3 bases; J trimming: 3 bases; junction bases outside the gene matches: 10. The CDR3 covers 15 residues. CDR1 is DFQATT, CDR2 SNEGSKA, per germline (reference sequence). CDR3 coding DNA: TGCAGTGCTAGTCGTTCAGGGGGCAGTCGCTACGAGCAGTACTTC. Residues: CSASRSGGSRYEQYF.

In its sample, this clonotype was seen many times. The chain employs TRBV5-1 and TRBJ1-2; no reliable D call. V was shortened by 1 base and J by 3 bases, with 7 bases between the two germline ends. The length of the CDR3 is 13 residues. Germline V gene lookup returns CDR1 SGHRS and CDR2 YFSETQ. As DNA, the CDR3 is TGCGCCAGCAGCTTGCTCGGAGACTATGGCTACACCTTC. Translation gives CASSLLGDYGYTF.

V is TRBV20-1 and J is TRBJ2-3; unclear D gene. Germline CDR1 DFQATT, CDR2 SNEGSKA (reference sequence). V dropped 3 bases and J dropped 0 bases, with 7 bases sitting between them. The CDR3 sequence is 13 residues long. CDR3 in DNA: TGCAGTGCTAGGAAGGGAAGCACAGATACGCAGTATTTT. Protein sequence: CSARKGSTDTQYF.

This chain connects TRBV10-2 to TRBJ2-3; 7 positions agree with TRBD2. Germline CDR1 WSHSY, CDR2 SAAADI. CDR3 length: 15 amino acids. Unmatched junction bases numbered 6, after V lost 2 bases and J lost 4 bases. CDR3 DNA sequence: TGCGCCAGCAGTGAGGCGGGGAGGGCTGCAGATACGCAGTATTTT. It encodes CASSEAGRAADTQYF.

There are a few counts of this clonotype. The chain combines TRBV5-1 with TRBJ2-7; D remains unclear. Germline-derived CDR1 and CDR2 are SGHRS and YFSETQ. The V and J ends lost 0 bases and 0 bases respectively, with 10 bases between them. CDR3 size: 15 residues. CDR3 in amino acids: CASSLGVTSSYEQYF. The CDR3 bases are TGCGCCAGCAGCTTGGGAGTTACGAGCTCCTACGAGCAGTACTTC.

This clonotype was observed at least ten times. This chain links TRBV12-3 or TRBV12-4 with TRBJ1-5; D is ambiguous. Deletions cut 7 bases from V and 0 bases from J, with 7 bases between. There are 13 residues in the CDR3. The chain's CDR3 is CASTYSSNQPQHF. CDR3 coding DNA: TGTGCCAGCACCTACAGTAGCAATCAGCCCCAGCATTTT.

This chain connects TRBV7-9 to TRBJ1-5; D is possibly TRBD1 (6 bases). Trimming stripped 2 bases from V and 3 bases from J, with 8 bases between. Germline CDR1 SEHNR, CDR2 FQNEAQ (reference sequence). This CDR3 has 14 residues. CDR3 protein: CASSLQGINQPQHF. The CDR3 DNA sequence: TGTGCCAGCAGCTTACAGGGGATCAATCAGCCCCAGCATTTT.